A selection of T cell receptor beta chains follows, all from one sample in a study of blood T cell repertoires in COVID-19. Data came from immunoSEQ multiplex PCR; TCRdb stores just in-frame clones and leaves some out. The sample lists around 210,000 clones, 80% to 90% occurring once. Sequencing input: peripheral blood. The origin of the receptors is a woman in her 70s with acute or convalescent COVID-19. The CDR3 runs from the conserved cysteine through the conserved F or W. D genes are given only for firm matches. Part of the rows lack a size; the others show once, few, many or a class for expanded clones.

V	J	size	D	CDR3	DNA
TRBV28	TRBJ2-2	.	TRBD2	CASILSTSGHGELFF	TGTGCCAGCATTCTTTCGACTAGCGGCCACGGGGAGCTGTTTTTT
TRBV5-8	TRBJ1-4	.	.	CAGRGRSTNEKLFF	TGTGCCGGCCGAGGTCGCTCAACTAATGAAAAACTGTTTTTT
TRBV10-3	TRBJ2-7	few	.	CAISGVPYEQYF	TGTGCCATCAGCGGGGTACCCTACGAGCAGTACTTC
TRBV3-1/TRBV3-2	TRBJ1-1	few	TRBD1	CASSSWGRPGGNTEAFF	TGTGCCAGCAGCTCGTGGGGCAGACCAGGGGGTAACACTGAAGCTTTCTTT
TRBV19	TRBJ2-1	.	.	CASSWGGTLHNEQFF	TGTGCCAGTAGTTGGGGCGGGACCCTCCACAATGAGCAGTTCTTC
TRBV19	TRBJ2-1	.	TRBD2	CASSRTSGNSYNEQFF	TGTGCCAGTAGCAGGACTAGCGGGAACTCCTACAATGAGCAGTTCTTC
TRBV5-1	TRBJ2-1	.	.	CASSLGTQRSYNEQFF	TGCGCCAGCAGCTTGGGAACCCAGCGCTCCTACAATGAGCAGTTCTTC
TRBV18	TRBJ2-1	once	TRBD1	CASAGGQLSYNEQFF	TGTGCCAGCGCAGGGGGACAGCTTTCCTACAATGAGCAGTTCTTC
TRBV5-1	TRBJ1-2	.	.	CASSLRGLLGSHGYTF	TGCGCCAGCAGCTTGAGGGGACTTCTGGGATCCCATGGCTACACCTTC
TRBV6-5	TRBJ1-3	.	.	CASSYNRTAGCTIYF	TGTGCCAGCAGTTACAACAGGACCGCCGGTTGCACCATATATTTT
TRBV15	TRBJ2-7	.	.	CATSRGSQGNYEQYF	TGTGCCACCAGCAGGGGATCTCAGGGAAACTACGAGCAGTACTTC
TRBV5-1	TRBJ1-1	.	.	CASSLEQGRRNTEAFF	TGCGCCAGCAGCTTGGAACAGGGAAGGAGGAACACTGAAGCTTTCTTT
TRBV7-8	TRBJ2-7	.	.	CASSLGGSGSYEQYF	TGTGCCAGCAGCTTAGGGGGCAGCGGGTCCTACGAGCAGTACTTC
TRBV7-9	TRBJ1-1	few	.	CASSQSGTRVGAFF	TGTGCCAGCAGCCAAAGCGGGACCCGCGTAGGAGCTTTCTTT
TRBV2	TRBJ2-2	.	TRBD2	CASRGRLAGTGELFF	TGTGCCAGCCGAGGTAGACTAGCGGGAACCGGGGAGCTGTTTTTT
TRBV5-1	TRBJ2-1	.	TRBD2	CASSFEGLAGGPLYNEQFF	TGCGCCAGCAGCTTCGAGGGACTAGCGGGGGGGCCCCTCTACAATGAGCAGTTCTTC
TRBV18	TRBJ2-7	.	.	CASSPGQGTHF	TGTGCCAGCTCACCAGGGCAGGGGACCCACTTC
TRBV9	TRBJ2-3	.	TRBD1	CASSVDRGRRTDTQYF	TGTGCCAGCAGCGTAGACAGGGGGCGTAGAACAGATACGCAGTATTTT
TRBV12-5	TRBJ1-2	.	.	CASGLSVGYGYTF	TGTGCTAGTGGTCTAAGCGTAGGCTATGGCTACACCTTC
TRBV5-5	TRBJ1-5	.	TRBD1	CASSGGTGNQPQHF	TGTGCCAGCAGCGGAGGGACAGGCAATCAGCCCCAGCATTTT
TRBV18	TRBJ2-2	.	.	CASSLIEDTGELFF	TGTGCCAGCTCCCTCATTGAGGACACCGGGGAGCTGTTTTTT
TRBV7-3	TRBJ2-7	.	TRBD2	CASSPGGSRREQYF	TGTGCCAGCAGCCCGGGGGGTAGCAGGCGCGAGCAGTACTTC
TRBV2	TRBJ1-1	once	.	CASSTSQGWTEAFF	TGTGCCAGCAGCACCTCGCAGGGTTGGACTGAAGCTTTCTTT
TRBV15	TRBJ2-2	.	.	CATSRDGQGAGELFF	TGTGCCACCAGCAGAGATGGTCAGGGCGCCGGGGAGCTGTTTTTT
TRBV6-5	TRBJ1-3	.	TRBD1	CASSQGGGNTIYF	TGTGCCAGCAGCCAGGGGGGAGGAAACACCATATATTTT
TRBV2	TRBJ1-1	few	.	CASTRVNTEAFF	TGTGCCAGCACGAGGGTGAACACTGAAGCTTTCTTT
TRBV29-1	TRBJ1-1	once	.	CSGTSDQGLAFF	TGCAGCGGAACATCGGACCAGGGCCTAGCTTTCTTT
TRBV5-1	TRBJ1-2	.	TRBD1	CASSLTGQLNYGYTF	TGCGCCAGCAGCTTGACGGGACAGCTAAACTATGGCTACACCTTC
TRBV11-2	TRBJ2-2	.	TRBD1	CASSLGQGGIKNTGELFF	TGTGCCAGCAGCTTAGGACAGGGGGGAATAAAGAACACCGGGGAGCTGTTTTTT
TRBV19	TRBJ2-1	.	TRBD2	CASSIPLSGRSYNEQFF	TGTGCCAGTAGTATCCCTTTAAGCGGGAGATCCTACAATGAGCAGTTCTTC
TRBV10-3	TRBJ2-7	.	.	CAISEGAGSIGEQYF	TGTGCCATCAGTGAGGGGGCGGGGAGTATTGGCGAGCAGTACTTC
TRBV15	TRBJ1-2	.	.	CATSTDRYGGYTF	TGTGCCACCAGCACCGACAGGTATGGTGGCTACACCTTC
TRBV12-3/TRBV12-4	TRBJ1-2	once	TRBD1	CASSLRTGVGYTF	TGTGCCAGCAGTTTGAGGACAGGGGTTGGCTACACCTTC
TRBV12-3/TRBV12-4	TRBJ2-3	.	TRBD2	CASSFPAGGQYF	TGTGCCAGCAGTTTCCCGGCGGGGGGGCAGTATTTT
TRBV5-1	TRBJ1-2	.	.	CASSHGEGFGYTF	TGCGCCAGCAGCCATGGTGAGGGATTTGGCTACACCTTC
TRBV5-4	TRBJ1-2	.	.	CASSLAEGSHGYTF	TGTGCCAGCAGCTTGGCCGAGGGAAGTCATGGCTACACCTTC
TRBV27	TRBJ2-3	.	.	CASSPRHSSTDTQYF	TGTGCCAGCAGCCCTCGACATTCTAGCACAGATACGCAGTATTTT
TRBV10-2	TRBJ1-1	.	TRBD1	CASRDRDRGHPEAFF	TGCGCCAGCAGGGACCGGGACAGGGGGCACCCTGAAGCTTTCTTT
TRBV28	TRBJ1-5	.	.	CASSLVQGNQPQHF	TGTGCCAGCAGTTTAGTACAGGGAAATCAGCCCCAGCATTTT
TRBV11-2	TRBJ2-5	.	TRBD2	CASSSLAGVPQETQYF	TGTGCCAGCAGCTCACTAGCGGGAGTACCCCAAGAGACCCAGTACTTC
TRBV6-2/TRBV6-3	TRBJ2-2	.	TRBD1	CASSGQGNTGELFF	TGTGCCAGCAGCGGACAGGGGAACACCGGGGAGCTGTTTTTT
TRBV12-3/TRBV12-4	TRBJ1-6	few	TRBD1	CASRRQGAPLHF	TGTGCCAGCAGGCGCCAGGGGGCACCCCTCCACTTT
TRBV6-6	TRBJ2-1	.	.	CASRRTGGDEQFF	TGTGCCAGCAGACGAACAGGGGGGGATGAGCAGTTCTTC
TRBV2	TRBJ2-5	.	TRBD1	CASRRDRGVQETQYF	TGTGCCAGCAGGAGGGACAGGGGGGTACAAGAGACCCAGTACTTC